Listed here are 10 T cell receptor beta chains from one sample, sequenced in a study of PD-1 blockade in classical Hodgkin lymphoma. Sequencing was performed with immunoSEQ multiplex PCR; in TCRdb, only in-frame clones are kept and a portion is missing. The table has roughly 94,000 clones, 90% to 95% seen once; the top ten hold 2%. Sample time point: cycle 4 day 1 (C4D1), after more than 5 weeks of nivolumab. No patient escaped relapse after autologous stem cell transplantation, and brentuximab vedotin exposure varied. The source was peripheral blood mononuclear cells (PBMCs), collected before the fourth cycle of nivolumab. Receptors were obtained from a human donor with classical Hodgkin lymphoma.

J is TRBJ1-5 and V is TRBV2; D uncertain. The germline gives CDR1 SNHLY, CDR2 FYNNEI. V was cut by 6 bases and J by 0 bases, with 6 bases left in between. The CDR3 loop spans 13 amino acids. Written as DNA, the CDR3 is TGTGCCAGCAGGGTTTATAGCAATCAGCCCCAGCATTTT. Protein product: CASRVYSNQPQHF. Full variable domain (missing parts from reference TRBV2 and TRBJ1-5): EPEVTQTPSHQVTQMGQEVILRCVPISNHLYFYWYRQILGQKVEFLVSFYNNEISEKSEIFDDQFSVERPDGSNFTLKIRSTKLEDSAMYFCASRVYSNQPQHFGDGTRLSIL.

Regarding this clone: Other DNA variants within this sample encode the same CDR3. V is TRBV10-3 and J is TRBJ2-1; a possible D gene is TRBD2 (7 bases). V was cut by 0 bases and J by 4 bases, with 10 bases left in between. Germline V gene data show CDR1 as ENHRY and CDR2 as SYGVKD. The CDR3 is made up of 15 amino acids. This CDR3 reads CAISESGGAYNEQFF. CDR3 sequence (DNA): TGTGCCATCAGTGAGTCGGGGGGGGCTTACAATGAGCAGTTCTTC.

The chain employs TRBV6-5 and TRBJ2-3, with D unclear. Germline V gene data show CDR1 as MNHEY and CDR2 as SVGAGI. The CDR3 length is 15 residues. V lost 5 bases and J lost 0, with 12 bases in between. CDR3 in DNA: TGTGCCAGCAGTCCTGAGCCGTCGAGCACAGATACGCAGTATTTT. Protein: CASSPEPSSTDTQYF.

This chain connects TRBV19 to TRBJ1-1; D gene unclear. Germline CDR1 LNHDA, CDR2 SQIVND (reference sequence). CDR3 length equals 15 residues. With 5 bases removed from V and 0 bases from J, the gap between germline ends came to 13 bases. CDR3 DNA: TGTGCCAGTAGTTGGCGGGTAGCTATGAACACTGAAGCTTTCTTT. It yields the protein CASSWRVAMNTEAFF.

J is TRBJ2-6 and V is TRBV30; D gene ambiguous. The V and J ends lost 4 bases and 2 bases respectively, with 9 bases between them. The CDR3 is 14 amino acids. The germline gives CDR1 GTSNPN, CDR2 SVGIG (reference sequence). Here the CDR3 DNA reads TGTGCCTGGACAGGTCTAACTGGGGCCAACGTCCTGACTTTC. This encodes CAWTGLTGANVLTF.

This clone was seen only once. The rearrangement uses TRBV10-2 and TRBJ2-3; D ambiguous. The CDR3 extends over 13 amino acids. The germline gives CDR1 WSHSY, CDR2 SAAADI. Trimming shortened V by 3 bases and J by 5 bases, and 9 bases separated the two germline ends. CDR3 sequence: CASSDLGLDTQYF. The DNA for the CDR3 is TGCGCCAGCAGTGACCTTGGTCTAGATACGCAGTATTTT.

The chain has TRBV6-1 and TRBJ2-3; TRBD1 matches at 10 bases. This CDR3 has 15 amino acids. Germline trimming cut 4 bases from V and 6 bases from J; bases unmatched to any gene: 7. Germline loops: CDR1 MNHNS, CDR2 SASEGT. CDR3 sequence: CASSGQGAKGDTQYF. CDR3 nucleotide sequence: TGTGCCAGCAGTGGACAGGGGGCAAAGGGGGATACGCAGTATTTT.

The V call is TRBV5-8, the J call TRBJ2-2; D is undetermined. V lost 0 bases, J lost 1 base, and 4 bases lay in between. Germline lookup yields CDR1 SGHTS and CDR2 YDEGEE. This CDR3 is 14 amino acids long. CDR3 nucleotides: TGTGCCAGCAGCTTGGTTGGGAACACCGGGGAGCTGTTTTTT. Its protein is CASSLVGNTGELFF. Variable domain in full (rest from reference TRBV5-8 and TRBJ2-2): EAGVTQSPTHLIKTRGQQATLRCSPISGHTSVYWYQQALGLGLQFLLWYDEGEERNRGNFPPRFSGRQFPNYSSELNVNALELEDSALYLCASSLVGNTGELFFGEGSRLTVL.

The chain links TRBV4-1 to TRBJ2-2; D not certain. CDR1 is MGHRA and CDR2 is YSYEKL in the germline V gene. The V end was cut by 1 base, the J end by 3 bases, with 6 bases between. CDR3 length: 14 residues. Here the CDR3 DNA reads TGCGCCAGCAGCCAAGCGTTTCACACCGGGGAGCTGTTTTTT. The encoded protein is CASSQAFHTGELFF.

The chain links TRBV5-1 to TRBJ1-2, with TRBD1 identical over 7 bases. J lost 2 bases, V lost 1 base, and 8 bases had no gene match. The CDR3 consists of 16 residues. CDR1 SGHRS and CDR2 YFSETQ come from the germline V gene. The CDR3: CASSLSGQALNYGYTF. CDR3 sequence (DNA): TGCGCCAGCAGCTTGTCAGGACAGGCATTAAACTATGGCTACACCTTC.